This T cell receptor beta chain appears in the sequencing data of a study of control samples from healthy donors and cancer patients. Sequenced by immunoSEQ multiplex PCR; TCRdb stores in-frame clones only, minus some. The profile shows approximately 230,000 clones, roughly 87% of them singletons. Germline V gene lookup returns CDR1 SGHKS and CDR2 YYEKEE (reference sequence). This CDR3 is 15 amino acids long. V was cut by 3 bases and J by 0 bases, with 10 bases left in between. Material: PBMCs. The V and J genes are TRBV5-5 and TRBJ2-1; D may be TRBD2 (6 bases). This receptor was identified in a woman in her sixties or seventies with lung cancer. CDR3 nucleotide sequence: TGTGCCAGCAGCTGGGCCGGGAGCTCCTACAATGAGCAGTTCTTC. It encodes CASSWAGSSYNEQFF.